These 21 T cell receptor beta chains came from one sample sequenced in a study of T-cell memory formation after mild COVID-19. TCRdb re-derived calls from the 5' RACE reads in MiXCR, one entry per CDR3 protein. In the table there are approximately 210,000 distinct CDR3 sequences, about 27% of which are singletons. The sequencing sample was made of PBMCs or a T cell subset sorted from them (not recorded which). The receptor set was obtained from an adult woman who had mild COVID-19 (a few samples of this study predate the infection). Cell type and time point are not known.

This clonotype was observed a few times. This CDR3 is CASSHTQVQYF. DNA of the CDR3: TGTGCCAGCAGCCACACGCAGGTGCAGTACTTC. The chain carries TRBV7-9 and TRBJ2-7; the D is unclear. Germline-derived CDR1 and CDR2 are SEHNR and FQNEAQ (reference sequence). The ends were cut back, 5 bases at V and 9 bases at J, with 11 bases in the middle. The CDR3 is made up of 11 amino acids.

This chain joins TRBV5-1 and TRBJ2-3; 15 bases are shared with TRBD2. The CDR3 runs 17 residues. J gave up 2 bases and V 7 bases, and 8 bases lay outside the gene matches. Germline V gene lookup returns CDR1 SGHRS and CDR2 YFSETQ. The CDR3 coding sequence is TGCGCCAGCGTCGGACTAGCGGGAGGGCCGAACACAGATACGCAGTATTTT. Protein sequence: CASVGLAGGPNTDTQYF.

About this clonotype itself: The junction departs from germline at one end; a sequencing error may be responsible. V usage is TRBV20-1 and J usage is TRBJ2-3; 8 bases align to TRBD2. The germline V gene encodes CDR1 DFQATT and CDR2 SNEGSKA (reference sequence). The CDR3 extends over 16 amino acids. CDR3 sequence (DNA): TGCAGTGCTGGAGAGGCACTAGCGGTGAGCACAGATACGCAGTATTTT. It codes for CSAGEALAVSTDTQYF.

The chain links TRBV4-1 to TRBJ1-1; D is perhaps TRBD1 (5 bases). The CDR3 consists of 13 residues. Trimming stripped 3 bases from V and 0 bases from J, with 5 bases between. Germline-derived CDR1 and CDR2 are MGHRA and YSYEKL. Here the CDR3 DNA reads TGCGCCAGCAGCCAGACAGTGAACACTGAAGCTTTCTTT. Its translation is CASSQTVNTEAFF.

The chain is built from TRBV21-1 and TRBJ2-7. TRBV21-1 is a pseudogene locus. This CDR3 contains 10 residues. In DNA, the CDR3 is TGTGCCAGTATTTCCTACGAGCAGTACTTC. As protein: CASISYEQYF.

This chain uses TRBV19 with TRBJ2-5, with a tentative D call TRBD1 (6 bases). The CDR3 has 15 residues. CDR1 is LNHDA, CDR2 SQIVND, per germline (reference sequence). Trimming shortened V by 6 bases and J by 0 bases, and 14 bases separated the two germline ends. CDR3 in amino acids: CASRGGPRYQETQYF. The CDR3 nucleotides are TGTGCCAGTAGAGGGGGACCGAGGTACCAAGAGACCCAGTACTTC.

This chain connects TRBV5-4 to TRBJ2-7; 8 bases fit TRBD2. CDR3 length equals 16 residues. With V trimmed by 4 bases and J by 0 bases, 9 bases remained unmatched. CDR1 is SGHNT and CDR2 is YYREEE in the germline V gene (reference sequence). DNA for the CDR3: TGTGCCAGCAGCCCGGGAGGGGGAGGCTTCTCCTACGAGCAGTACTTC. It yields the protein CASSPGGGGFSYEQYF.

The J gene is TRBJ2-5, the V gene TRBV12-3 or TRBV12-4; no firm D call. Between the trimmed V and J ends, which lost 4 bases and 0 bases, there was a span of 6 bases. The CDR3 is 13 amino acids. In DNA form, the CDR3 reads TGTGCCAGCAGTTCCAGGAACCAAGAGACCCAGTACTTC. Translated, it gives CASSSRNQETQYF.

This clonotype was seen more than once but under ten times. The chain has TRBV6-2 or TRBV6-3 and TRBJ1-1; the D is unclear. Trimming stripped 5 bases from V and 0 bases from J, with 13 bases between. In germline, CDR1 is MNHEY, CDR2 SVGEGT. The CDR3 loop spans 15 amino acids. CDR3 nucleotide sequence: TGTGCCAGCAGTCTCCCTTATGGGGTGAACACTGAAGCTTTCTTT. This gives the protein CASSLPYGVNTEAFF.

This clonotype came up a few times. V usage is TRBV29-1 and J usage is TRBJ2-1; D gene ambiguous. V was cut by 3 bases and J by 10 bases, with 16 bases left in between. The germline V gene has CDR1 SQVTM and CDR2 ANQGSEA. The CDR3 has 13 residues. The CDR3 here is CSVEVGNPGEQFF. DNA of the CDR3: TGCAGCGTTGAGGTAGGGAACCCCGGGGAGCAGTTCTTC.

This clonotype was seen more than once but under ten times. V usage is TRBV7-2 and J usage is TRBJ2-5; D tentatively reads TRBD1 or TRBD2 (5 bases each). From germline, CDR1 is SGHTA and CDR2 FQGNSA. Trimming took 5 bases from V and 5 from J, leaving 15 bases between them. This CDR3 is 14 amino acids long. CDR3: CASSLWGSMETQYF. The CDR3 coding sequence is TGTGCCAGCAGCCTGTGGGGGAGTATGGAGACCCAGTACTTC.

V gene TRBV29-1 combines with J gene TRBJ2-1; D call uncertain. V lost 6 bases and J lost 6, with 12 bases in between. Germline V gene lookup returns CDR1 SQVTM and CDR2 ANQGSEA. This CDR3 contains 12 residues. CDR3 bases: TGCAGCGTCGACGAGAATACCAATGAGCAGTTCTTC. Its protein is CSVDENTNEQFF.

This clonotype was seen only a few times. V is TRBV29-1 and J is TRBJ2-5; D perhaps matches TRBD1 (5 bases). The germline V gene encodes CDR1 SQVTM and CDR2 ANQGSEA. V dropped 6 bases and J dropped 4 bases, with 18 bases sitting between them. The CDR3 has 14 amino acids. CDR3 DNA sequence: TGCAGCGTGGAGCCTCAGGGTAGAGTAGAGACCCAGTACTTC. This sequence encodes CSVEPQGRVETQYF.

The V call is TRBV25-1, the J call TRBJ1-5; D gene ambiguous. From germline, CDR1 is MGHDK and CDR2 SYGVNS. V was cut by 1 base and J by 5 bases, with 18 bases left in between. This CDR3 is built from 17 residues. The CDR3 loop is CASSESPGPVEDQPQHF. The CDR3 region has the DNA TGTGCCAGCAGTGAATCCCCAGGACCCGTTGAGGATCAGCCCCAGCATTTT.

This clonotype was seen more than once but under ten times. The chain combines TRBV20-1 with TRBJ2-1, with D possibly TRBD1 on 5 matching bases. CDR1 DFQATT and CDR2 SNEGSKA come from the germline V gene (reference sequence). This CDR3 contains 15 residues. The V and J ends lost 6 bases and 3 bases respectively, with 18 bases between them. Here the CDR3 DNA reads TGCAGTGCGCTTCGGTCTTTAGGGGTCTACAATGAGCAGTTCTTC. This encodes CSALRSLGVYNEQFF.

This clonotype was seen a handful of times. The chain recombines TRBV6-5 with TRBJ2-7; 10 positions agree with TRBD1. Germline loops: CDR1 MNHEY, CDR2 SVGAGI. The CDR3 totals 14 residues. With 5 bases clipped from V and 2 bases from J, the junction kept 3 bases outside the gene matches. CDR3 sequence: CASSIDRGPYEQYF. In DNA form, the CDR3 reads TGTGCCAGCAGTATAGACAGGGGGCCCTACGAGCAGTACTTC.

A few counts support this clonotype. The chain joins TRBV29-1 to TRBJ2-3, with TRBD1 matching over 8 bases. Germline V gene sequence: CDR1 SQVTM, CDR2 ANQGSEA. J was trimmed by 5 bases and V by 4 bases; bases with no gene match: 5. CDR3 length: 13 residues. CDR3 protein: CSVGPGGEDTQYF. The CDR3 DNA follows: TGCAGCGTTGGGCCAGGGGGCGAAGATACGCAGTATTTT.

V usage is TRBV7-9 and J usage is TRBJ2-7; 10 bases fit TRBD2. V lost 5 bases and J lost 7; bases outside the gene matches: 5. The length of the CDR3 is 13 residues. Germline V CDR1 and CDR2: SEHNR, FQNEAQ (reference sequence). CDR3 sequence: CASSPAGGLEQYF. The DNA for the CDR3 is TGTGCCAGCAGCCCAGCGGGGGGGCTTGAGCAGTACTTC.

This clonotype was seen more than once but under ten times. J is TRBJ1-1 and V is TRBV6-2 or TRBV6-3, with no clear D. The ends were cut back, 6 bases at V and 6 bases at J, with 20 bases in the middle. Germline V lookup: CDR1 MNHEY, CDR2 SVGEGT. The CDR3 is 15 amino acids. The CDR3 bases are TGTGCCAGCAGAATTACCCCCCCACATGGGGCTGAAGCTTTCTTT. Translated: CASRITPPHGAEAFF.

The V gene is TRBV27, the J gene TRBJ1-1; a weak D match, TRBD1 (5 bases). The CDR3 has 15 residues. Germline V gene lookup returns CDR1 MNHEY and CDR2 SMNVEV (reference sequence). Trimming removed 5 bases from V and 4 bases from J, with 17 bases in between. Written as DNA, the CDR3 is TGTGCCAGCAGTCCTCGTGGGGCCTTTGGCACTGAAGCTTTCTTT. Encoded protein: CASSPRGAFGTEAFF.

This clonotype was recorded many times. The chain joins TRBV5-1 to TRBJ2-1, with D maybe TRBD2 (7 bases). Per the germline V gene, CDR1 is SGHRS and CDR2 is YFSETQ. The CDR3 has 15 residues. Trimming shortened V by 0 bases and J by 9 bases, and 16 bases separated the two germline ends. The DNA of the CDR3 is TGCGCCAGCAGCTTGGATCTGCGGGGGCCGGGTGAGCAGTTCTTC. Its translation is CASSLDLRGPGEQFF.